These 24 T cell receptor beta chains originate from one sample sequenced in a study of persistence of HIV-infected CD4 T cells. These receptors have no identified antigens. The immunoSEQ assay was version 4, run in survey mode. The method was immunoSEQ multiplex PCR; TCRdb's version includes in-frame clones alone and lacks a portion of them. The sample lists more than 30,000 clones, approximately 78% occurring once. An overlapping HIV-1 Gag peptide pool stimulated these cells at about 0.94 ug/peptide/mL. Sorted nonresponding memory CD4+ T cells were CD40L-negative, CD69-negative, CD45RO-high. The specimen was cultured CD4+ T cells from PBMCs, collected from a patient who received antiretroviral therapy. These receptors were obtained from an adult with HIV. The donor label of this sample is uncertain.

The rearrangement uses TRBV5-6 and TRBJ2-6, with D possibly TRBD1 on 5 matching bases. CDR1 is SGHDT and CDR2 is YYEEEE in the germline V gene. Trimming took off 4 bases at V and 3 bases at J, with 14 bases between the two ends. This CDR3 has 16 residues. As DNA, the CDR3 is TGTGCCAGCAGCCCGGACCCAGGGCGTGGGGCCAACGTCCTGACTTTC. The encoded protein is CASSPDPGRGANVLTF. The full variable domain, its missing parts supplied by reference TRBV5-6 and TRBJ2-6, is DAGVTQSPTHLIKTRGQQVTLRCSPKSGHDTVSWYQQALGQGPQFIFQYYEEEERQRGNFPDRFSGHQFPNYSSELNVNALLLGDSALYLCASSPDPGRGANVLTFGAGSRLTVL.

CDR3 sequence reads: CASSVGQALSYEQYF. The CDR3 coding sequence is TGTGCCAGCAGCGTGGGACAGGCCTTATCCTACGAGCAGTACTTC. V is TRBV9 and J is TRBJ2-7, with 8 nucleotides matching TRBD1. The V gene end was trimmed by 2 bases and the J gene end by 1 base; junction bases not matched to a gene: 5. The CDR3 extends over 15 amino acids. Germline V lookup: CDR1 SGDLS, CDR2 YYNGEE.

The chain links TRBV30 to TRBJ2-5; D is undetermined. CDR1 and CDR2 (germline): GTSNPN, SVGIG (reference sequence). Trimming pared 3 bases from V and 2 bases from J, leaving 10 bases between. CDR3 length: 13 amino acids. Here the CDR3 reads CAWSDLVQETQYF. The CDR3 DNA reads as TGTGCCTGGAGCGATTTGGTTCAAGAGACCCAGTACTTC.

This chain joins TRBV3-1 (or the pseudogene TRBV3-2) and TRBJ1-6; D is uncertain. Germline V gene sequence: CDR1 LGHDT, CDR2 YNNKEL (reference sequence). This CDR3 contains 14 residues. V was trimmed by 4 bases and J by 7 bases, leaving 11 bases between them. In DNA, the CDR3 is TGTGCCAGCAGCCGCGTTACGGGGAATTCACCCCTCCACTTT. This sequence encodes CASSRVTGNSPLHF.

The genes are TRBV5-8 and TRBJ1-1; D gene ambiguous. With 2 bases removed from V and 3 bases from J, the gap between germline ends came to 17 bases. The V gene's germline CDR1 is SGHTS and CDR2 YDEGEE. The CDR3 is 16 amino acids. CDR3 bases: TGTGCCAGCAGCTTAATCTTGGGGTTCTGGGACACTGAAGCTTTCTTT. As protein: CASSLILGFWDTEAFF.

The rearrangement links TRBV27 to TRBJ2-7; D ambiguous. The CDR3 spans 14 residues. V shed 4 bases and J shed 2 bases, with 12 bases lying between them. Looked up from germline, CDR1 is MNHEY and CDR2 is SMNVEV (reference sequence). In nucleotides, the CDR3 is TGTGCCAGCAGTTCAAAGGTAGGGCCCTACGAGCAGTACTTC. It specifies CASSSKVGPYEQYF.

V and J are TRBV30 and TRBJ2-2, with TRBD2 identical over 7 bases. Unmatched junction bases numbered 2, after V lost 5 bases and J lost 5 bases. The CDR3 contains 12 residues. The germline V gene encodes CDR1 GTSNPN and CDR2 SVGIG (reference sequence). CDR3 DNA sequence: TGTGCCTGGTGGGGGGGGACCGGGGAGCTGTTTTTT. The encoded protein is CAWWGGTGELFF.

The gene calls are TRBV2 and TRBJ1-3; 7 positions agree with TRBD1. The CDR3 length is 16 residues. J was trimmed by 2 bases and V by 5 bases; bases with no gene match: 9. Germline V lookup: CDR1 SNHLY, CDR2 FYNNEI. This chain's CDR3 is CASSFTVTGTGNTIYF. CDR3 in DNA: TGTGCCAGCAGTTTCACCGTGACAGGGACTGGAAACACCATATATTTT.

In this sample, this clone turned up once. The rearrangement links TRBV5-1 to TRBJ1-3, with 7 bases lining up with TRBD1. Germline V gene data show CDR1 as SGHRS and CDR2 as YFSETQ. V shed 4 bases, J shed 2 bases, and the junction held 9 bases outside the gene matches. This CDR3 has 16 residues. The DNA of the CDR3 is TGCGCCAGCAGCCCTGGTGCGACAGGGCCTGGAAACACCATATATTTT. Its protein product is CASSPGATGPGNTIYF.

The chain joins TRBV30 to TRBJ1-6; the D gene is possibly TRBD1 (6 bases). V was shortened by 4 bases and J by 9 bases, with 13 bases between the two germline ends. CDR3 length: 13 residues. CDR1 is GTSNPN and CDR2 is SVGIG in the germline V gene (reference sequence). The CDR3 DNA is TGTGCCTGGAAGGGACAATCGGCTTCACCCCTCCACTTT. Its protein product is CAWKGQSASPLHF.

The chain couples TRBV29-1 to TRBJ1-2, with TRBD1 identical over 9 bases. V gave up 7 bases and J gave up 7 bases; unmatched junction bases: 13. The CDR3 runs 14 residues. Per the germline V gene, CDR1 is SQVTM and CDR2 is ANQGSEA. The CDR3 DNA follows: TGCAGCGCTGCCGGGACAGGGTTGGGCTCTGGCTACACCTTC. This encodes CSAAGTGLGSGYTF.

This clone was detected a few times. This chain links TRBV3-1 (or the pseudogene TRBV3-2) with TRBJ2-1, with D uncertain. The germline V gene has CDR1 LGHDT and CDR2 YNNKEL (reference sequence). The germline V and J ends were trimmed by 1 base and 9 bases, with 13 bases remaining between them. The length of the CDR3 is 14 residues. This CDR3 is CASSQGAAYFEQFF. Written as DNA, the CDR3 is TGTGCCAGCAGCCAAGGGGCGGCCTACTTTGAGCAGTTCTTC.

V gene TRBV6-2 or TRBV6-3 combines with J gene TRBJ2-7, with 7 positions matching TRBD1. CDR1 and CDR2 (germline): MNHEY, SVGEGT. V shed 4 bases, J shed 12 bases, and the junction held 9 bases outside the gene matches. The CDR3 extends over 12 amino acids. DNA of the CDR3: TGTGCCAGCAGTTCGGGACAGATGGTATGGTACTTC. As protein: CASSSGQMVWYF.

This chain uses TRBV7-2 with TRBJ2-4, with D maybe TRBD2 (6 bases). This CDR3 has 14 residues. Germline values: CDR1 SGHTA, CDR2 FQGNSA. Trimming pared 5 bases from V and 6 bases from J, leaving 14 bases between. CDR3 sequence (DNA): TGTGCCAGCAGCCCCGAGGCGGGGAGAAACATTCAGTACTTC. It translates to CASSPEAGRNIQYF.

This rearrangement joins TRBV6-4 to TRBJ2-2; 7 bases fit TRBD1. Losses at the gene ends were 8 bases for V and 4 bases for J; bases not matched to a gene: 7. Germline V gives CDR1 MRHNA, CDR2 SNTAGT. This CDR3 comprises 14 residues. This chain's CDR3 is CASRQGPVTGELFF. The CDR3 coding sequence is TGTGCCAGCCGACAGGGACCCGTCACCGGGGAGCTGTTTTTT.

The rearrangement uses TRBV7-2 and TRBJ1-6; TRBD1 agrees at 8 bases. V was clipped by 5 bases and J by 7 bases; unmatched bases: 7. Looked up from germline, CDR1 is SGHTA and CDR2 is FQGNSA. The CDR3 contains 15 residues. As DNA, the CDR3 is TGTGCCAGCAGCACAGGGGGGGGTCAAAATTCACCCCTCCACTTT. It specifies CASSTGGGQNSPLHF. Full variable domain (remainder filled in from reference TRBV7-2 and TRBJ1-6): GAGVSQSPSNKVTEKGKDVELRCDPISGHTALYWYRQSLGQGLEFLIYFQGNSAPDKSGLPSDRFSAERTGGSVSTLTIQRTQQEDSAVYLCASSTGGGQNSPLHFGNGTRLTVT.

V usage is TRBV2 and J usage is TRBJ1-2; D gene unclear. The CDR3 totals 13 residues. V lost 4 bases and J 8 bases, leaving 14 bases between the germline ends. Germline V gene data show CDR1 as SNHLY and CDR2 as FYNNEI. The CDR3 reads CASSVMLDGGYTF. CDR3 sequence (DNA): TGTGCCAGCAGTGTTATGTTAGATGGGGGCTACACCTTC.

This sequence joins TRBV4-2 and TRBJ1-2; D is possibly TRBD1 (5 bases). The ends were cut back, 0 bases at V and 4 bases at J, with 12 bases in the middle. Germline V gene lookup returns CDR1 LGHNA and CDR2 YNFKEQ. CDR3 length: 15 amino acids. The CDR3 nucleotides are TGTGCCAGCAGCCAAGACTCAGGGACCTCCTATGGCTACACCTTC. It is translated as CASSQDSGTSYGYTF.

The chain recombines TRBV5-6 with TRBJ2-1, with a tentative D call TRBD2 (6 bases). V dropped 0 bases and J dropped 5 bases, with 15 bases sitting between them. This CDR3 has 16 residues. Germline loops: CDR1 SGHDT, CDR2 YYEEEE. CDR3 amino acids: CASSLAALAYDNEQFF. As DNA, the CDR3 is TGTGCCAGCAGCTTGGCCGCTCTAGCGTACGACAATGAGCAGTTCTTC.

J is TRBJ2-5 and V is TRBV12-3 or TRBV12-4; D gene ambiguous. V was pared by 1 base and J by 5 bases, with 2 bases between. The CDR3 totals 11 residues. Here the CDR3 reads CASSLGETQYF. In DNA, the CDR3 is TGTGCCAGCAGTTTAGGTGAGACCCAGTACTTC.

V is TRBV21-1 and J is TRBJ2-7. TRBV21-1 counts as a pseudogene. This CDR3 has 14 amino acids. The CDR3 coding sequence is TGTGCCAGCAGCATGGGTACTCTCCCCTACGAGCAGTACGTC. It yields the protein CASSMGTLPYEQYV.

The chain recombines TRBV5-1 with TRBJ2-1; 8 bases are a match to TRBD2. Germline assignment: CDR1 SGHRS and CDR2 YFSETQ. J gave up 8 bases and V 4 bases, and 11 bases lay outside the gene matches. The CDR3 has 15 residues. The CDR3, as DNA: TGCGCCAGCAGCGCCGGGGGGGCCGTTAGTCATGAGCAGTTCTTC. Its protein product is CASSAGGAVSHEQFF.

The chain is built from TRBV5-1 and TRBJ1-1; 7 bases line up with TRBD1. The V gene's germline CDR1 is SGHRS and CDR2 YFSETQ. The junction had 16 bases not matched to a gene; V was cut back by 4 bases and J by 1 base. The CDR3 has 18 residues. The CDR3 DNA reads TGCGCCAGCAGCCCGGTACAGGGGAGGAGGGTCCAGAACACTGAAGCTTTCTTT. The encoded protein is CASSPVQGRRVQNTEAFF. Drawing the rest from reference TRBV5-1 and TRBJ1-1, the complete variable domain is KAGVTQTPRYLIKTRGQQVTLSCSPISGHRSVSWYQQTPGQGLQFLFEYFSETQRNKGNFPGRFSGRQFSNSRSEMNVSTLELGDSALYLCASSPVQGRRVQNTEAFFGQGTRLTVV.

The rearrangement uses TRBV30 and TRBJ1-6; perhaps TRBD1 as D (6 bases). Germline V gives CDR1 GTSNPN, CDR2 SVGIG (reference sequence). V was trimmed by 4 bases and J by 13 bases, leaving 17 bases between them. CDR3 length: 13 residues. Here the CDR3 reads CAWKTDRRAPLHF. CDR3 sequence (DNA): TGTGCCTGGAAAACCGACAGGCGGGCTCCCCTCCACTTT.